These 32 T cell receptor beta chains share one sample of origin, sequenced in a study of blood T cell repertoires in COVID-19. Only in-frame clones appear in the TCRdb table, and some are missing; sequencing was by immunoSEQ multiplex PCR. The sample lists 200,000 to 300,000 clones, 70% to 90% seen once, with 2% to 2.5% in the top ten. Sequenced: PBMCs or T cells enriched from blood (not recorded which). These receptors came from a woman between 40 and 55 years old with acute COVID-19.

The V gene is TRBV5-4, the J gene TRBJ2-2; a weak D match, TRBD1 (5 bases). Between the trimmed V and J ends, which lost 7 bases and 3 bases, there was a span of 13 bases. Germline V gene sequence: CDR1 SGHNT, CDR2 YYREEE (reference sequence). This CDR3 is built from 14 residues. The CDR3, as DNA: TGTGCCAGCGGGCAGGTAGGGGACACCGGGGAGCTGTTTTTT. It translates to CASGQVGDTGELFF. Full variable domain (outside the CDR3, taken from reference TRBV5-4 and TRBJ2-2): ETGVTQSPTHLIKTRGQQVTLRCSSQSGHNTVSWYQQALGQGPQFIFQYYREEENGRGNFPPRFSGLQFPNYSSELNVNALELDDSALYLCASGQVGDTGELFFGEGSRLTVL.

V usage is TRBV7-2 and J usage is TRBJ2-2; TRBD2 matches at 8 bases. The germline CDR1 and CDR2 sequences are SGHTA and FQGNSA. This CDR3 contains 18 residues. V dropped 0 bases and J dropped 2; count of bases not matched to a gene: 8. In DNA, the CDR3 is TGTGCCAGCAGCTTAGCGCCATGGGGACTAGTAAACACCGGGGAGCTGTTTTTT. It specifies CASSLAPWGLVNTGELFF.

The CDR3 is CASSPTTGSIGPQHF. CDR3 coding DNA: TGTGCCAGTAGTCCTACGACAGGGTCAATAGGGCCCCAGCATTTT. The chain uses TRBV19 and TRBJ1-5; 7 bases line up with TRBD1. CDR3 size: 15 residues. The ends lost 5 bases at V and 9 bases at J; junction bases unmatched: 13. Germline CDR1 LNHDA, CDR2 SQIVND (reference sequence).

This clone was counted a single time. This chain links TRBV11-2 with TRBJ1-2, with D uncertain. This CDR3 spans 12 amino acids. V dropped 3 bases and J dropped 4 bases, with 6 bases sitting between them. Germline values: CDR1 SGHAT, CDR2 FQNNGV. The CDR3 sequence: CASSFGFYGYTF. CDR3 sequence (DNA): TGTGCCAGCAGCTTTGGCTTCTATGGCTACACCTTC.

The chain couples TRBV15 to TRBJ2-5; no reliable D call. The CDR3 loop spans 15 amino acids. Germline values: CDR1 LNHNV, CDR2 YYDKDF (reference sequence). V dropped 0 bases and J dropped 5 bases, with 13 bases sitting between them. CDR3 DNA: TGTGCCACCAGCAGAGATCACAATCCAACGGAGACCCAGTACTTC. Residues: CATSRDHNPTETQYF.

The chain employs TRBV7-2 and TRBJ1-2, with 9 bases that match TRBD1. Germline V gives CDR1 SGHTA, CDR2 FQGNSA. V lost 6 bases, J lost 8 bases, and 10 bases stayed unmatched. The CDR3 spans 14 residues. In nucleotides, the CDR3 is TGTGCCAGCAGTCCCGGGACAGGGTATGAGGGCTACACCTTC. Protein product: CASSPGTGYEGYTF.

The chain carries TRBV18 and TRBJ1-2; D is possibly TRBD1 (5 bases). The CDR3 loop spans 16 amino acids. The germline V gene encodes CDR1 KGHSH and CDR2 LQKENI. The ends were cut back, 3 bases at V and 2 bases at J, with 16 bases in the middle. The CDR3 reads CASSPRQSDINYGYTF. As DNA, the CDR3 is TGTGCCAGCTCACCTCGACAGAGCGATATAAACTATGGCTACACCTTC.

The V and J genes are TRBV27 and TRBJ1-4; maybe TRBD1 (5 bases). The CDR3 runs to 15 residues. V was pared by 5 bases and J by 0 bases, with 10 bases between. Germline V CDR1 and CDR2: MNHEY, SMNVEV (reference sequence). The CDR3 loop is CASSTGGATNEKLFF. Written as DNA, the CDR3 is TGTGCCAGCAGTACCGGGGGAGCAACTAATGAAAAACTGTTTTTT.

The chain employs TRBV6-5 and TRBJ2-5; 11 nucleotides line up with TRBD2. The CDR3 length is 14 residues. J gave up 7 bases and V 2 bases, and 3 bases lay outside the gene matches. The germline gives CDR1 MNHEY, CDR2 SVGAGI. CDR3 in amino acids: CASSYPGTSGTQYF. As DNA, the CDR3 is TGTGCCAGCAGTTACCCCGGGACTAGCGGGACCCAGTACTTC.

This clone showed up just once. The V and J genes are TRBV24-1 and TRBJ1-2, with 7 bases lining up with TRBD1. J gave up 9 bases and V 4 bases, and 13 bases lay outside the gene matches. This CDR3 has 15 amino acids. Germline V lookup: CDR1 KGHDR, CDR2 SFDVKD. The CDR3 DNA is TGTGCCACCAGTGAAGACAGGGTCCTGTTCGGGAGCTACACCTTC. It yields the protein CATSEDRVLFGSYTF.

The genes are TRBV12-3 or TRBV12-4 and TRBJ1-6; D remains ambiguous. The CDR3 sequence is 13 residues long. Trimming took 3 bases from V and 9 from J, leaving 9 bases between them. As DNA, the CDR3 is TGTGCCAGCAGTTTGGCACCTGGTTCACCCCTCCACTTT. This sequence encodes CASSLAPGSPLHF.

J is TRBJ1-3 and V is TRBV18; D gene uncertain. Trimming took 3 bases from V and 0 from J, leaving 9 bases between them. Germline V gene lookup returns CDR1 KGHSH and CDR2 LQKENI. The CDR3 has 15 amino acids. The CDR3 sequence is CASSPTYSSGNTIYF. DNA for the CDR3: TGTGCCAGCTCACCTACTTACTCCTCTGGAAACACCATATATTTT. Full variable domain (remainder filled in from reference TRBV18 and TRBJ1-3): NAGVMQNPRHLVRRRGQEARLRCSPMKGHSHVYWYRQLPEEGLKFMVYLQKENIIDESGMPKERFSAEFPKEGPSILRIQQVVRGDSAAYFCASSPTYSSGNTIYFGEGSWLTVV.

This clone was seen only once. The CDR3, as DNA: TGTGCCACCAGTGATCGGACTAGCGGCTACAATGAGCAGTTCTTC. This translates into CATSDRTSGYNEQFF. The gene calls are TRBV24-1 and TRBJ2-1; 10 bases match TRBD2. The V gene's germline CDR1 is KGHDR and CDR2 SFDVKD. The CDR3 is 15 residues long. V lost 3 bases, J lost 3 bases, and 1 base stayed unmatched.

This chain connects TRBV5-6 to TRBJ2-3; 9 nucleotides agree with TRBD1. The CDR3 consists of 15 residues. V trimming: 5 bases; J trimming: 2 bases; junction bases outside the gene matches: 6. The germline V gene has CDR1 SGHDT and CDR2 YYEEEE. CDR3 DNA: TGTGCCAGCAGAAACAGGGGGCTCTACACAGATACGCAGTATTTT. It specifies CASRNRGLYTDTQYF.

About this clone: Other DNA sequences in this specimen translate into the identical CDR3. This chain joins TRBV9 and TRBJ1-2, with a possible D match to TRBD1 (6 bases). The CDR3 contains 13 residues. Germline CDR1 and CDR2: SGDLS and YYNGEE. V gave up 3 bases and J gave up 2 bases, with 8 bases separating them. The CDR3 protein is CASSEGQNYGYTF. In nucleotides, the CDR3 is TGTGCCAGCAGCGAAGGACAGAACTATGGCTACACCTTC.

The chain couples TRBV12-3 or TRBV12-4 to TRBJ1-1, with D perhaps matching TRBD1 (5 bases). The CDR3 contains 12 residues. Trimming left V 4 bases short and J 9 bases short, with 12 bases between. This CDR3 is CASSSRQSKAFF. The CDR3 coding sequence is TGTGCCAGCAGTTCCCGACAGAGCAAAGCTTTCTTT.

The CDR3 loop is CASSREGEKLFF. The CDR3 DNA sequence: TGCGCCAGCAGCCGCGAGGGAGAAAAACTGTTTTTT. The J gene is TRBJ1-4, the V gene TRBV4-3; D is undetermined. The CDR3 consists of 12 residues. Trimming left V 4 bases short and J 8 bases short, with 8 bases between. The germline V gene has CDR1 LGHNA and CDR2 YSLEER.

The gene calls are TRBV19 and TRBJ1-2; D is perhaps TRBD1 (6 bases). Trimming took off 6 bases at V and 4 bases at J, with 12 bases between the two ends. The germline gives CDR1 LNHDA, CDR2 SQIVND (reference sequence). The CDR3 covers 13 residues. DNA for the CDR3: TGTGCCAGTAGAAATTTGACAGGCTATGGCTACACCTTC. The encoded protein is CASRNLTGYGYTF. Drawing the rest from reference TRBV19 and TRBJ1-2, the complete variable domain is DGGITQSPKYLFRKEGQNVTLSCEQNLNHDAMYWYRQDPGQGLRLIYYSQIVNDFQKGDIAEGYSVSREKKESFPLTVTSAQKNPTAFYLCASRNLTGYGYTFGSGTRLTVV.

The chain couples TRBV28 to TRBJ1-1, with D maybe TRBD1 (5 bases). CDR1 is MDHEN and CDR2 is SYDVKM in the germline V gene. V lost 3 bases, J lost 3 bases, and 11 bases lay in between. The CDR3 totals 14 residues. Written as DNA, the CDR3 is TGTGCCAGCAGTTTCATGGCAGGGCACACTGAAGCTTTCTTT. The encoded protein is CASSFMAGHTEAFF. The full variable domain, rest sourced from reference TRBV28 and TRBJ1-1, is DVKVTQSSRYLVKRTGEKVFLECVQDMDHENMFWYRQDPGLGLRLIYFSYDVKMKEKGDIPEGYSVSREKKERFSLILESASTNQTSMYLCASSFMAGHTEAFFGQGTRLTVV.

This chain connects TRBV6-5 to TRBJ1-6; 7 bases map to TRBD1. Germline values: CDR1 MNHEY, CDR2 SVGAGI. This CDR3 spans 15 amino acids. V lost 6 bases, J lost 6 bases, and 8 bases stayed unmatched. The CDR3 sequence: CASSRTRDSNSPLHF. In DNA form, the CDR3 reads TGTGCCAGCAGCCGTACCCGGGACAGTAATTCACCCCTCCACTTT.

The J gene is TRBJ1-6, the V gene TRBV6-5, with TRBD1 matching 8 bases. Germline values: CDR1 MNHEY, CDR2 SVGAGI. J was trimmed by 7 bases and V by 6 bases; bases with no gene match: 8. CDR3 size: 15 residues. CDR3 nucleotide sequence: TGTGCCAGCAGCTGGACAGGGTTAGACAATTCACCCCTCCACTTT. Translation gives CASSWTGLDNSPLHF.

This clone was seen only a few times. The chain links TRBV9 to TRBJ2-2, with D tentatively TRBD1 (7 bases). Germline V gene data show CDR1 as SGDLS and CDR2 as YYNGEE. There are 15 residues in the CDR3. The ends were cut back, 3 bases at V and 0 bases at J, with 9 bases in the middle. CDR3 sequence: CASSGGTANTGELFF. The CDR3 region has the DNA TGTGCCAGCAGCGGCGGGACAGCGAACACCGGGGAGCTGTTTTTT.

This clone has only one observation. Other DNA sequences of this sample code for an identical CDR3. The chain uses TRBV12-3 or TRBV12-4 and TRBJ1-6; TRBD1 aligns across 7 bases. The CDR3 spans 12 residues. The trim removed 7 bases at V and 8 bases at J, leaving 2 bases unmatched. The CDR3: CASNRGDSPLHF. CDR3 coding DNA: TGTGCCAGCAACAGGGGTGATTCACCCCTCCACTTT.

J is TRBJ1-4 and V is TRBV18, with D uncertain. V dropped 1 base and J dropped 8 bases, with 8 bases sitting between them. The CDR3 loop spans 13 amino acids. Germline CDR1 is KGHSH and CDR2 is LQKENI. CDR3 sequence reads: CASSPLRSEKLFF. DNA for the CDR3: TGTGCCAGCTCACCACTTAGGAGCGAAAAACTGTTTTTT.

The chain uses TRBV6-2 or TRBV6-3 and TRBJ1-2, with 8 bases fitting TRBD1. Germline V gene data show CDR1 as MNHEY and CDR2 as SVGEGT. The CDR3 has 17 amino acids. The V gene end was trimmed by 5 bases and the J gene end by 4 bases; junction bases not matched to a gene: 15. CDR3: CASSRPGTGPVGYGYTF. CDR3 bases: TGTGCCAGCAGTCGTCCCGGGACAGGCCCGGTTGGCTATGGCTACACCTTC.

V gene TRBV5-1 combines with J gene TRBJ2-5; 8 bases line up with TRBD2. Per the germline V gene, CDR1 is SGHRS and CDR2 is YFSETQ. V was clipped by 4 bases and J by 4 bases; unmatched bases: 6. This CDR3 is built from 14 residues. CDR3 region: CASSPGGPGETQYF. Here the CDR3 DNA reads TGCGCCAGCAGCCCGGGGGGGCCTGGAGAGACCCAGTACTTC.

The CDR3 is CARSSRRGRRETQYF. The DNA for the CDR3 is TGTGCCAGAAGTTCTAGAAGGGGTAGAAGAGAGACCCAGTACTTC. The chain recombines TRBV5-3 with TRBJ2-5, with D possibly matching TRBD1 (5 bases). TRBV5-3 is marked as an open reading frame, function uncertain. This CDR3 is built from 15 residues. Trimming took off 5 bases at V and 4 bases at J, with 18 bases between the two ends.

V usage is TRBV7-2 and J usage is TRBJ2-2; tentatively, D is TRBD2 (5 bases). CDR3 length: 15 residues. Germline V lookup: CDR1 SGHTA, CDR2 FQGNSA. With 5 bases removed from V and 1 base from J, the gap between germline ends came to 11 bases. The CDR3 DNA reads as TGTGCCAGCAGCCACGCCAGCGGGAACACCGGGGAGCTGTTTTTT. This codes for CASSHASGNTGELFF.

This clone came up once. The chain carries TRBV18 and TRBJ2-1; D is undetermined. V lost 6 bases and J 0 bases, leaving 6 bases between the germline ends. This CDR3 is 13 amino acids long. Germline assignment: CDR1 KGHSH and CDR2 LQKENI. The CDR3 bases are TGTGCCAGCTCCCTTTACTCCTACAATGAGCAGTTCTTC. This gives the protein CASSLYSYNEQFF.

V usage is TRBV7-9 and J usage is TRBJ2-5; 7 nucleotides match TRBD2. Germline trimming cut 3 bases from V and 5 bases from J; bases unmatched to any gene: 9. Germline CDR1 is SEHNR and CDR2 is FQNEAQ (reference sequence). This CDR3 spans 15 amino acids. CDR3 DNA sequence: TGTGCCAGCAGCTTGCTTTTGGGCGGGAGTGAGACCCAGTACTTC. It yields the protein CASSLLLGGSETQYF. Looking up the rest from reference TRBV7-9 and TRBJ2-5 gives the full variable domain: DTGVSQNPRHKITKRGQNVTFRCDPISEHNRLYWYRQTLGQGPEFLTYFQNEAQLEKSRLLSDRFSAERPKGSFSTLEIQRTEQGDSAMYLCASSLLLGGSETQYFGPGTRLLVL.

This clone appeared a few times. V and J are TRBV21-1 and TRBJ2-7; TRBD1 reflects the table's D call only, with no check against the DNA. TRBV21-1 is a recognized pseudogene. CDR3 length: 14 residues. The CDR3 spells CASSKKFRGREQYV. CDR3 DNA: TGTGCCAGCAGCAAAAAGTTCAGGGGGCGCGAGCAGTACGTC.

The chain is built from TRBV9 and TRBJ1-5; maybe TRBD1 (6 bases). This CDR3 is built from 15 residues. CDR1 and CDR2 (germline): SGDLS, YYNGEE. With 0 bases removed from V and 8 bases from J, the gap between germline ends came to 15 bases. CDR3: CASSVAQGLGEPQHF. CDR3 sequence (DNA): TGTGCCAGCAGCGTAGCGCAGGGGCTCGGGGAGCCCCAGCATTTT.